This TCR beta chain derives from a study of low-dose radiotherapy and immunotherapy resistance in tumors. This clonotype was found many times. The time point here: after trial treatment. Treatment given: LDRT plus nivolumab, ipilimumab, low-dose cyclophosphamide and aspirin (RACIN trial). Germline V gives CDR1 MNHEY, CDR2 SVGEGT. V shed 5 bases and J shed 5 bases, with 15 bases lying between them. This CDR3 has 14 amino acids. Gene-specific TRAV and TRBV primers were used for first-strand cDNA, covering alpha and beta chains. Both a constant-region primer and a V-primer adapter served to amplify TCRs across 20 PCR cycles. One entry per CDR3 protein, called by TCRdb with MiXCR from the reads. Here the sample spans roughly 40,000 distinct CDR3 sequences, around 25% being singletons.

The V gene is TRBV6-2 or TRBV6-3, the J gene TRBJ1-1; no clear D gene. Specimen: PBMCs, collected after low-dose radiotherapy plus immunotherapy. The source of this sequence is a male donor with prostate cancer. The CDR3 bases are TGTGCCAGCAGTGCCCAGGACCTTGGTACTGAAGCTTTCTTT. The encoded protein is CASSAQDLGTEAFF.